What follows is one T cell receptor (beta chain) and its context. This clone was counted only a few times. This receptor's antigen is unknown. No base-level quality is on record; no much larger clone is a single base apart. Per the germline V gene, SGHVS is the CDR1 and FNYEAQ is the CDR2. V lost 3 bases and J lost 4 bases; the stretch between them is 15 bases long. Its CDR3 holds 15 amino acids, cysteine through phenylalanine. The entry retains the CDR3 DNA only, 45 bases that are in frame from base 1. This specimen comes from a study of T cell responses to AZD1222 COVID-19 vaccine (dated by TCRdb to the early 2020s). In the study overall: AZD1222 recipients given second doses at about 4 weeks or at about 12 weeks were pooled, since spike-specific TCR depth and breadth were not found to differ between the two schedules. TCR sequencing was performed for about 250 trial participants, of whom 200 to 220 were given two doses of AZD1222 and around 26 were given two doses of MenACWY control vaccine. Trial participants were enrolled by age into 18-55, 56-69 and 70-plus year subgroups, with around 140, 26 and 57 TCR-sequenced participants respectively. The research as a whole found: No day 14 peak-response samples were available, so repertoires were characterized only after the peak T cell response. Participants were mostly white British and included more females than males, and it was suggested by the authors that clonal diversity may have been underestimated. Reportedly, close to half of the unique spike-specific TCRs recognized epitopes lying outside the regions that are mutated in the B.1.351 and B.1.1.7 variants. A significant rise in spike-specific TCR breadth and depth was observed after two AZD1222 doses relative to day 0 and relative to MenACWY recipients. The whole spike protein was spanned by vaccine-associated CD4 TCRs, and dominant responses were seen in regions 160-218 and 743-854. Conclusions about previously exposed vaccinees are limited, since just six AZD1222 recipients were seropositive for SARS-CoV-2 at baseline. In the small 56-69-year group, the increase in depth fell short of significance, most likely because of low power.

The CDR3 regions of human TCRbeta chains were subjected to immunosequencing. From the authors' description of their analysis: Repertoire TCRs were matched against a reference library of SARS-CoV-2-specific TCRs generated with the MIRA antigen-specificity platform. Breadth was defined as the fraction of unique TCRs that were SARS-CoV-2-associated, and depth was defined as the fraction of total T cells that were SARS-CoV-2-associated. Using the MIRA data, each spike-specific TCR was mapped to the spike region that the TCR reacts to and placed in a CD4 or CD8 class. Log10-transformed breadth and depth values were compared by one-way ANOVA with Sidak's multiple comparisons tests. As stored in TCRdb, this immuneACCESS dataset retains in-frame rearrangements with V and J assigned. A fraction of the clones does not appear; measured against another copy, unresolved V genes explain less than half of the discrepancy, and the remainder lacks a known reason. From that table come the V and J calls and clone size; the DNA was used to work out D and trimming. This sample lists around 50,000 clones; 86% were detected once. Of the sample, about a sixth falls within the top ten clones.

In light of the paper, this sample's time point label describes: baseline before first vaccination. Vaccinee samples were obtained from the UK trials COV001 and COV002, which included a single-blind randomized controlled phase 2/3 trial of AZD1222 (ChAdOx1 nCoV-19) in healthy adults. Trial participant PBMC samples were collected at day 0 and day 28 after the second dose for TCRbeta chain sequencing. The input for sequencing was peripheral blood, taken on day 0 of AZD1222 vaccination. The sequence derives from an adult in good health. The V gene is TRBV7-6 and the J gene is TRBJ2-5; possibly the D gene is TRBD1, per 6 matching bases. The DNA sequence is as follows: TGTGCCAGCAGCTTCACACAGGGATTGGGAGAGACCCAGTACTTC. This translates into CASSFTQGLGETQYF.